This entry lists 10 T cell receptor beta chains sequenced from one sample in a study of cytomegalovirus exposure and HLA in healthy donors. In the PCR, 60 Vbeta and 13 Jbeta primers were used. Here immunoSEQ multiplex PCR was the method, and the copy in TCRdb shows in-frame clones only, minus some. The sample lists 150,000 to 200,000 clones; just over 75% were seen once. The sample taken for sequencing was PBMCs. All receptors derive from a man between 25 and 39 years old in good health and CMV-seronegative.

This clone has more than one count but fewer than ten. CDR3 sequence: CASSRGRVNTEAFF. The CDR3 DNA is TGTGCCAGCAGCAGGGGGCGGGTGAACACTGAAGCTTTCTTT. This rearrangement joins TRBV5-6 to TRBJ1-1; 7 bases are shared with TRBD1. Germline V gene lookup returns CDR1 SGHDT and CDR2 YYEEEE. CDR3 size: 14 residues. V lost 4 bases, J lost 0 bases, and 3 bases stayed unmatched.

This clone has a handful of counts. The chain is built from TRBV27 and TRBJ1-1, with D perhaps TRBD1 (5 bases). CDR3 length: 13 residues. Trimming took 7 bases from V and 1 from J, leaving 10 bases between them. Germline assignment: CDR1 MNHEY and CDR2 SMNVEV (reference sequence). This CDR3 reads CASNTGGNTEAFF. DNA of the CDR3: TGTGCCAGCAATACGGGGGGGAACACTGAAGCTTTCTTT.

The CDR3 region is CASSQEVAGVSSYEQYF. The CDR3 nucleotides read TGTGCCAGCAGCCAAGAGGTTGCGGGGGTCAGCTCCTACGAGCAGTACTTC. This chain uses TRBV4-2 with TRBJ2-7; 7 nucleotides match TRBD2. The length of the CDR3 is 17 residues. Germline CDR1 and CDR2: LGHNA and YNFKEQ. The J segment lost 0 bases and the V segment lost 0 bases, leaving 8 bases of the junction unmatched.

The sample holds one count of this clone. This chain uses TRBV5-1 with TRBJ1-4; a weak D match, TRBD1 (6 bases). Germline loops: CDR1 SGHRS, CDR2 YFSETQ. V was cut by 5 bases and J by 3 bases, with 11 bases left in between. This CDR3 spans 14 amino acids. CDR3 amino acids: CASRVWTANEKLFF. CDR3 nucleotides: TGCGCCAGCAGGGTTTGGACAGCTAATGAAAAACTGTTTTTT.

The table lists this clone with a few counts. The chain links TRBV7-9 to TRBJ1-3, with 8 bases lining up with TRBD1. V lost 3 bases and J lost 4; bases outside the gene matches: 2. This CDR3 has 14 amino acids. CDR1 is SEHNR and CDR2 is FQNEAQ in the germline V gene (reference sequence). Here the CDR3 reads CASSLTGVGNTIYF. The CDR3 coding sequence is TGTGCCAGCAGCTTGACAGGGGTCGGAAACACCATATATTTT.

J is TRBJ2-5 and V is TRBV7-6, with 10 bases identical to TRBD1. Matching the DNA end better, TRBJ2-7 makes the J call doubtful. In germline, CDR1 is SGHVS, CDR2 FNYEAQ. The CDR3 totals 15 residues. The CDR3 region is CASSLGRDRGHEQYF. The DNA for the CDR3 is TGTGCCAGCAGCTTAGGCCGGGACAGGGGCCACGAGCAGTACTTC.

J is TRBJ1-1 and V is TRBV11-2; 10 nucleotides agree with TRBD1. V gave up 5 bases and J gave up 10 bases; unmatched junction bases: 19. The germline gives CDR1 SGHAT, CDR2 FQNNGV. CDR3 length equals 17 residues. The CDR3 sequence is CASSLRYGGQGTGGAFF. DNA of the CDR3: TGTGCCAGCAGCCTAAGATACGGGGGACAGGGGACGGGGGGAGCTTTCTTT.

CDR3 bases: TGCAGCGTAGTGGGCCTAGCGGGTTCTAGCACAGATACGCAGTATTTT. Its translation is CSVVGLAGSSTDTQYF. V and J are TRBV29-1 and TRBJ2-3; 8 bases fit TRBD2. Trimming at V came to 6 bases and at J to 0 bases, leaving 11 bases not matched to a gene. CDR3 length equals 16 residues. The germline CDR1 and CDR2 sequences are SQVTM and ANQGSEA.

J is TRBJ2-2 and V is TRBV14, with unresolved D. Germline loops: CDR1 SGHDN, CDR2 FVKESK. Trimming took 4 bases from V and 6 from J, leaving 9 bases between them. CDR3 length: 13 amino acids. The CDR3 bases are TGTGCCAGCAGCCCACGAGTTGCCGGGGAGCTGTTTTTT. Its translation is CASSPRVAGELFF.

V and J are TRBV5-1 and TRBJ2-3, with D perhaps matching TRBD2 (5 bases). The V end was cut by 4 bases, the J end by 0 bases, with 12 bases between. CDR1 and CDR2 (germline): SGHRS, YFSETQ. The CDR3 has 15 amino acids. For the CDR3, the DNA is TGCGCCAGCAGCCCATGGGGAGCGAGCACAGATACGCAGTATTTT. This gives the protein CASSPWGASTDTQYF.